Listed below are T cell receptor beta chains from one sample, sequenced in a study of blood T cell repertoires in COVID-19. Data came from immunoSEQ multiplex PCR; TCRdb stores just in-frame clones and leaves some out. This sample has around 300,000 clones; approximately 86% occur once, and the top ten carry 2.1%. The sample was peripheral blood. Source of these receptors: a woman under 40 who had recovered from COVID-19. CDR3s include the opening cysteine and the closing phenylalanine or tryptophan. D genes are given only for firm matches. A row's size may be missing; if present it is once, few, many or a size class.

CASSEPNSYEQYF	TGTGCCAGCAGCGAACCTAACTCCTACGAGCAGTACTTC	NA	TRBV7-2	once	TRBJ2-7
CASSSGGNTGELFF	TGTGCCAGCTCATCAGGGGGCAACACCGGGGAGCTGTTTTTT	TRBD1	TRBV18	once	TRBJ2-2
CASSQTGDPTDTQYF	TGTGCCAGCAGTCAAACAGGGGACCCCACAGATACGCAGTATTTT	TRBD1	TRBV28	NA	TRBJ2-3
CASSLQRDYEQYF	TGTGCCAGCAGCTTACAGCGGGACTACGAGCAGTACTTC	TRBD2	TRBV11-2	once	TRBJ2-7
CASSSRGTEQYF	TGTGCCAGCAGTTCCAGGGGTACCGAGCAGTACTTC	NA	TRBV5-4	once	TRBJ2-7
CASSPNRYEQYF	TGTGCCAGCAGTCCTAATCGTTACGAGCAGTACTTC	NA	TRBV3-1/TRBV3-2	few	TRBJ2-7
CASSYRKGLARWDYEQYF	TGTGCCAGCAGTTACCGAAAGGGACTAGCACGTTGGGACTACGAGCAGTACTTC	TRBD2	TRBV6-2/TRBV6-3	NA	TRBJ2-7
CASSIYEQYF	TGTGCCAGCAGCATCTACGAGCAGTACTTC	NA	TRBV6-4	NA	TRBJ2-7
CASYNPGMNTGELFF	TGTGCCAGCTATAATCCAGGGATGAACACCGGGGAGCTGTTTTTT	NA	TRBV6-5	NA	TRBJ2-2
CASSLLRGPGDYGYTF	TGTGCCAGCAGCTTGTTAAGAGGGCCAGGGGACTATGGCTACACCTTC	NA	TRBV5-6	NA	TRBJ1-2
CASSTDRSGKEETQYF	TGTGCCAGCAGCACCGATCGGTCGGGGAAGGAAGAGACCCAGTACTTC	NA	TRBV7-9	NA	TRBJ2-5
CASSRVGSNQPQHF	TGTGCCAGCAGCAGGGTGGGAAGCAATCAGCCCCAGCATTTT	NA	TRBV6-5	NA	TRBJ1-5
CASSKNPSGVHQETQYF	TGTGCCAGCAGTAAAAATCCTAGCGGGGTACACCAAGAGACCCAGTACTTC	TRBD2	TRBV6-2/TRBV6-3	NA	TRBJ2-5
CSVETGNGRRAFF	TGCAGCGTTGAGACAGGGAACGGCAGAAGGGCTTTCTTT	TRBD1	TRBV29-1	NA	TRBJ1-1
CASSSGGTDTQYF	TGTGCCAGCAGCTCGGGGGGAACAGATACGCAGTATTTT	TRBD2	TRBV11-3	NA	TRBJ2-3
CASSYNLAGVEQYF	TGTGCCAGCAGTTACAACCTAGCGGGAGTCGAGCAGTACTTC	TRBD2	TRBV6-2/TRBV6-3	NA	TRBJ2-7
CSVGGGLAGRSTDTQYF	TGCAGCGTTGGAGGCGGGCTAGCGGGCCGTAGCACAGATACGCAGTATTTT	TRBD2	TRBV29-1	NA	TRBJ2-3
CASSTSQGTGGEQYF	TGTGCCAGTAGTACTTCACAGGGGACCGGGGGCGAGCAGTACTTC	NA	TRBV19	NA	TRBJ2-7
CATSVPDRGLSGELFF	TGTGCCACCAGTGTCCCCGACAGGGGGCTTTCCGGGGAGCTGTTTTTT	TRBD1	TRBV24-1	NA	TRBJ2-2
CASSPSPRLQAFF	TGTGCCAGCAGCCCGAGCCCGCGGTTACAAGCTTTCTTT	NA	TRBV28	once	TRBJ1-1
CATSETSGAWDEQFF	TGTGCCACCAGTGAAACTAGCGGGGCCTGGGATGAGCAGTTCTTC	TRBD2	TRBV24-1	NA	TRBJ2-1
CASSFVQFYEQYF	TGTGCCAGCAGCTTCGTTCAGTTCTACGAGCAGTACTTC	NA	TRBV11-2	once	TRBJ2-7
CASSDSPWTGRRGNNSPLHF	TGTGCCAGCAGTGACTCCCCGTGGACAGGGCGCCGGGGCAATAATTCACCCCTCCACTTT	TRBD1	TRBV6-4	NA	TRBJ1-6
CSGLNTEAFF	TGCAGCGGACTAAACACTGAAGCTTTCTTT	NA	TRBV29-1	NA	TRBJ1-1
CASSDEGTGELFF	TGTGCCAGCAGCGATGAGGGCACCGGGGAGCTGTTTTTT	NA	TRBV27	NA	TRBJ2-2
CASSYARQGSYEQYF	TGTGCCAGCAGTTACGCAAGACAGGGTTCCTACGAGCAGTACTTC	TRBD1	TRBV6-6	NA	TRBJ2-7
CASSPGPGALPQYF	TGTGCCAGCTCCCCCGGGCCAGGGGCCTTGCCGCAGTACTTC	NA	TRBV18	NA	TRBJ2-7
CATSEWDRPGQGETSNEKLFF	TGTGCCACCAGTGAATGGGACCGACCGGGACAGGGCGAGACCAGCAATGAAAAACTGTTTTTT	TRBD1	TRBV24-1	NA	TRBJ1-4
CASSLAAQPGAEAFF	TGCGCCAGCAGCTTGGCGGCGCAACCGGGGGCTGAAGCTTTCTTT	NA	TRBV5-1	NA	TRBJ1-1
CATSSGQDLWGYTF	TGTGCCACCAGCTCCGGACAGGATCTATGGGGCTACACCTTC	TRBD1	TRBV15	NA	TRBJ1-2
CASRPPGTGELFF	TGTGCCAGCAGACCTCCGGGCACCGGGGAGCTGTTTTTT	NA	TRBV7-3	NA	TRBJ2-2
CASSPRQGYEQYF	TGTGCCAGCAGCCCCAGACAGGGCTACGAGCAGTACTTC	TRBD1	TRBV7-8	NA	TRBJ2-7
CASSFGTGISF	NA	NA	TRBV11-2	NA	TRBJ1-2
CASRAGEQPQHF	TGCGCCAGCAGGGCGGGGGAACAGCCCCAGCATTTT	NA	TRBV5-1	NA	TRBJ1-5
CASSQVSGNQPQHF	TGCGCCAGCAGCCAAGTGTCGGGTAATCAGCCCCAGCATTTT	NA	TRBV4-1	NA	TRBJ1-5
CASRLQGYEQYF	TGTGCCAGCAGGCTACAGGGATACGAGCAGTACTTC	NA	TRBV2	NA	TRBJ2-7
CASSPLAGARTDTQYF	TGTGCCAGCAGCCCGCTAGCGGGAGCTCGCACAGATACGCAGTATTTT	TRBD2	TRBV7-2	NA	TRBJ2-3
CASSSVAGGVDNEQFF	TGTGCCAGCAGTTCTGTAGCGGGAGGGGTCGACAATGAGCAGTTCTTC	TRBD2	TRBV28	NA	TRBJ2-1
CASSIGTANSPLHF	TGTGCCAGTAGTATCGGGACTGCTAATTCACCCCTCCACTTT	NA	TRBV19	NA	TRBJ1-6
CASRLDSGTDTQYF	TGCGCCAGCAGGTTGGACTCCGGCACAGATACGCAGTATTTT	NA	TRBV5-1	NA	TRBJ2-3
CASSQTSPGGWGSPLHF	TGTGCCAGCAGCCAAACGAGCCCAGGGGGTTGGGGTTCACCCCTCCACTTT	TRBD1	TRBV3-1/TRBV3-2	NA	TRBJ1-6
CASSSTYRETEAFF	TGTGCCAGCAGTAGTACCTACAGGGAAACTGAAGCTTTCTTT	NA	TRBV6-5	NA	TRBJ1-1
CASSFQGGQPQHF	TGCGCCAGCAGCTTTCAGGGTGGGCAGCCCCAGCATTTT	NA	TRBV5-1	NA	TRBJ1-5
CASSGQGFSGNTIYF	TGTGCCAGCAGCGGACAGGGCTTCTCTGGAAACACCATATATTTT	TRBD1	TRBV9	NA	TRBJ1-3
CASSPYYRGFTDTQYF	TGTGCCAGCAGTCCATATTACAGGGGGTTCACAGATACGCAGTATTTT	TRBD1	TRBV27	NA	TRBJ2-3
CASSKAYQFF	TGTGCCAGCAGCAAAGCCTACCAGTTCTTC	NA	TRBV21-1	NA	TRBJ2-1
CSVDPGTGVQIF	TGCAGCGTTGACCCCGGGACAGGGGTTCAAATCTTT	TRBD1	TRBV29-1	NA	TRBJ1-1
CASSLGGRSYEQYF	TGTGCCAGCAGTTTAGGCGGGAGGTCCTACGAGCAGTACTTC	TRBD2	TRBV28	NA	TRBJ2-7
CAGAGGNEKLFF	TGTGCCGGGGCGGGAGGAAACGAAAAACTGTTTTTT	NA	TRBV6-6	NA	TRBJ1-4